This TCR beta chain was retrieved from a study of CD8+CD57+ T cells in acquired aplastic anemia. At the level of the study: Sorted cells (CD4+ and CD8+) yielded DNA amounts that averaged about 3.1 ug. Notes on the study in general: Sharing between patients and controls was observed for roughly 29 CD8+ CDR3 sequences. No significant difference in CD8+ Simpson's diversity was found between patients and controls.

This CDR3 spans 13 amino acids. Germline V lookup: CDR1 SNHLY, CDR2 FYNNEI. V lost 6 bases and J 8 bases, leaving 16 bases between the germline ends. Patients chosen for sequencing had shown CD8+CD57+ cell expansion by flow cytometry. Blood sampling was performed on the patients, and none of them had received therapy by then. This clonotype showed up many times. Its specificity is unknown. Both TCR beta VDJ combination and CDR3 sequence profiling were carried out. Genomic DNA was the template for this profiling. MiXCR, run by TCRdb on the reads, gives a single entry per CDR3 protein. The profile shows about 470,000 distinct CDR3 sequences, about a third of them singletons.

The chain links TRBV2 to TRBJ1-2; maybe TRBD1 (5 bases). The specimen sequenced was sorted CD4+, CD8+, or CD8+CD57+ T cells (not recorded which) from PBMCs. The sequence came from a human donor with aplastic anemia. CDR3 amino acids: CASSADREIGYTF. DNA for the CDR3: TGTGCCAGCAGCGCCGACAGAGAAATAGGCTACACCTTC. Full variable domain (missing parts from reference TRBV2 and TRBJ1-2): EPEVTQTPSHQVTQMGQEVILRCVPISNHLYFYWYRQILGQKVEFLVSFYNNEISEKSEIFDDQFSVERPDGSNFTLKIRSTKLEDSAMYFCASSADREIGYTFGSGTRLTVV.